This T cell receptor (beta chain) appears in the sequencing data of a study of blood T cell repertoires in COVID-19. Study as a whole: Spain, Italy and the United States supplied samples that represented acute and convalescent COVID-19. T cells, B-cell-depleted T cells, or PBMCs supplied cDNA or gDNA.

Methods used by the authors: Amplification of reference gene primers provided the estimated nucleated cell counts. Repertoires were generated with immunoSEQ multiplex PCR, while TCRdb's copy carries only in-frame clones and drops some. V, J and clone size reflect that table, while D and trimming were determined from the DNA. The repertoire includes approximately 230,000 clones, approximately 82% of them detected once, and 4.5% to 7% sits in the top ten. CDR3 size: 13 residues. Germline CDR1 and CDR2: SGHRS and YFSETQ. With 4 bases removed from V and 4 bases from J, the gap between germline ends came to 11 bases.

The source material was peripheral blood. The receptor comes from a man older than 75 with acute or convalescent COVID-19. This chain joins TRBV5-1 and TRBJ1-1; D is unresolved. CDR3 region: CASSRDRVTEAFF. The DNA for the CDR3 is TGCGCCAGCAGCAGAGACCGGGTCACTGAAGCTTTCTTT.